These T cell receptor beta chains were read from a single sample in a study of blood T cell repertoires in COVID-19. Profiled with immunoSEQ multiplex PCR; TCRdb holds only in-frame clones, not every one. Of 200,000 or so clones in the sample, roughly 85% were seen once. The material sequenced was peripheral blood. The receptors originated from a woman aged 25 to 39 with acute or convalescent COVID-19. The CDR3 runs from the conserved cysteine through the conserved F or W. A D gene is named only where the DNA matches it firmly. The size of a clone is reported for some rows only, either as once, few or many, or as a class for expanded clones.

v_gene: TRBV2; j_gene: TRBJ2-2; abundance: NA; d_gene: NA; CDR3nt: TGTGCCAGCAGTAATTTGGGACATACGAACACCGGGGAGCTGTTTTTT; CDR3aa: CASSNLGHTNTGELFF
v_gene: TRBV5-1; j_gene: TRBJ2-1; abundance: NA; d_gene: TRBD2; CDR3nt: TGCGCCAGCAGCTTGGGGGGACTAGATAATGAGCAGTTCTTC; CDR3aa: CASSLGGLDNEQFF
v_gene: TRBV27; j_gene: TRBJ2-1; abundance: NA; d_gene: TRBD2; CDR3nt: TGTGCCAGCAGTTTAAGCCCCGGAGGTAGCGGGGGATTTTACAATGAGCAGTTCTTC; CDR3aa: CASSLSPGGSGGFYNEQFF
v_gene: TRBV7-8; j_gene: TRBJ2-7; abundance: NA; d_gene: TRBD2; CDR3nt: TGTGCCAGCAGCCCGGGACTAGCGACGTCGGAGCAGTACTTC; CDR3aa: CASSPGLATSEQYF
v_gene: TRBV19; j_gene: TRBJ2-5; abundance: NA; d_gene: NA; CDR3nt: TGTGCCAGTAGGGCCTTATTGGGCGGAGGAGAGACCCAGTACTTC; CDR3aa: CASRALLGGGETQYF
v_gene: TRBV7-2; j_gene: TRBJ2-7; abundance: NA; d_gene: NA; CDR3nt: TGTGCCAGCACCAAGAGGGTGAACTACGAGCAGTACTTC; CDR3aa: CASTKRVNYEQYF
v_gene: TRBV18; j_gene: TRBJ2-5; abundance: NA; d_gene: TRBD1; CDR3nt: TGTGCCAGCTCCCAAACCGGGACAGAATTACAAGAGACCCAGTACTTC; CDR3aa: CASSQTGTELQETQYF
v_gene: TRBV5-1; j_gene: TRBJ1-2; abundance: many; d_gene: NA; CDR3nt: TGCGCCAGCAGCTTGAACCCGGGATGGATATCTAACTATGGCTACACCTTC; CDR3aa: CASSLNPGWISNYGYTF
v_gene: TRBV19; j_gene: TRBJ1-1; abundance: NA; d_gene: NA; CDR3nt: TGTGCCAGTAGTGTCAGGGTTGAAGCTTTCTTT; CDR3aa: CASSVRVEAFF
v_gene: TRBV28; j_gene: TRBJ2-7; abundance: NA; d_gene: TRBD2; CDR3nt: TGTGCCAGCAGCCTAATCGGGACTAGCGGGACGGAGTACTTC; CDR3aa: CASSLIGTSGTEYF
v_gene: TRBV5-5; j_gene: TRBJ2-7; abundance: NA; d_gene: NA; CDR3nt: TGTGCCAGCAGCCCCCCTATCGGCCAGGCCTACGAGCAGTACTTC; CDR3aa: CASSPPIGQAYEQYF
v_gene: TRBV5-1; j_gene: TRBJ1-3; abundance: NA; d_gene: TRBD1; CDR3nt: TGCGCCAGCAGCTTGGATCCAGGGGGGTCCTCTGGAAACACCATATATTTT; CDR3aa: CASSLDPGGSSGNTIYF
v_gene: TRBV6-4; j_gene: TRBJ1-2; abundance: NA; d_gene: NA; CDR3nt: TGTGCCAGCAGTGACGCCCGGGGAGGTCTTAACTATGGCTACACCTTC; CDR3aa: CASSDARGGLNYGYTF
v_gene: TRBV7-8; j_gene: TRBJ2-5; abundance: NA; d_gene: NA; CDR3nt: TGTGCCAGCAGCTTAGGAAGGGGAGAGACCCAGTACTTC; CDR3aa: CASSLGRGETQYF
v_gene: TRBV13; j_gene: TRBJ1-6; abundance: NA; d_gene: NA; CDR3nt: TGTGCCAGCAGCCCAAAGTTTCATCGGAGCTCCTATAATTCACCCCTCCACTTT; CDR3aa: CASSPKFHRSSYNSPLHF
v_gene: TRBV27; j_gene: TRBJ1-5; abundance: once; d_gene: TRBD1; CDR3nt: TGTGCCAGCAAGAGAACAGGGGGATGGCAGCCCCAGCATTTT; CDR3aa: CASKRTGGWQPQHF
v_gene: TRBV15; j_gene: TRBJ2-1; abundance: NA; d_gene: NA; CDR3nt: TGTGCCACCAGCAGACCGGTTGGTCGGGGTTACAATGAGCAGTTCTTC; CDR3aa: CATSRPVGRGYNEQFF
v_gene: TRBV27; j_gene: TRBJ2-5; abundance: NA; d_gene: NA; CDR3nt: TGTGCCAGCAGTCCCTCGGGAAGAAGGGTAGAGACCCAGTACTTC; CDR3aa: CASSPSGRRVETQYF
v_gene: TRBV25-1; j_gene: TRBJ2-5; abundance: NA; d_gene: NA; CDR3nt: TGTGCCAGCAGTGCTTCGGGATCACAAGAGACCCAGTACTTC; CDR3aa: CASSASGSQETQYF
v_gene: TRBV27; j_gene: TRBJ2-7; abundance: NA; d_gene: NA; CDR3nt: TGTGCCAGCAGATTGTGGGCAGGGACCTACGAGCAGTACTTC; CDR3aa: CASRLWAGTYEQYF
v_gene: TRBV6-2/TRBV6-3; j_gene: TRBJ2-7; abundance: NA; d_gene: NA; CDR3nt: TGTGCCAGCAGTTACTCGCCCAGGGTAACCGAGCAGTACTTC; CDR3aa: CASSYSPRVTEQYF
v_gene: TRBV7-2; j_gene: TRBJ2-1; abundance: NA; d_gene: NA; CDR3nt: TGTGCCAGCAGGTTGGATACGGGACTCTCCTACAATGAGCAGTTCTTC; CDR3aa: CASRLDTGLSYNEQFF
v_gene: TRBV2; j_gene: TRBJ1-2; abundance: NA; d_gene: TRBD1; CDR3nt: TGTGCCAGCACACCCGGGGACAGACATGGCTACACCTTC; CDR3aa: CASTPGDRHGYTF
v_gene: TRBV4-1; j_gene: TRBJ2-2; abundance: few; d_gene: TRBD1; CDR3nt: TGCGCCAGCAGCCAAGACGACAGGGGAGTGCTTCCGCTGTTTTTT; CDR3aa: CASSQDDRGVLPLFF
v_gene: TRBV10-3; j_gene: TRBJ1-6; abundance: NA; d_gene: NA; CDR3nt: TGTGCCATCAGTGAGTACCCAACCGGGAATTCACCCCTCCACTTT; CDR3aa: CAISEYPTGNSPLHF
v_gene: TRBV19; j_gene: TRBJ2-1; abundance: NA; d_gene: TRBD1; CDR3nt: TGTGCCAGTCGGGACAGGCCCCGCTTGAGGGCCTACAATGAGCAGTTCTTC; CDR3aa: CASRDRPRLRAYNEQFF
v_gene: TRBV20-1; j_gene: TRBJ1-4; abundance: NA; d_gene: NA; CDR3nt: TGCAGTGCTAGTGTTCTGCACTCCCAGGGGGAAAAACTGTTTTTT; CDR3aa: CSASVLHSQGEKLFF
v_gene: TRBV4-3; j_gene: TRBJ2-5; abundance: NA; d_gene: NA; CDR3nt: TGCGCCAGCAGCCAAGGACGGCCAAAGGGGGAGACCCAGTACTTC; CDR3aa: CASSQGRPKGETQYF
v_gene: TRBV11-2; j_gene: TRBJ1-1; abundance: NA; d_gene: NA; CDR3nt: TGTGCCAGCAGGCCACCGGCGGTAAAGGGGCAGAACACTGAAGCTTTCTTT; CDR3aa: CASRPPAVKGQNTEAFF
v_gene: TRBV18; j_gene: TRBJ1-1; abundance: NA; d_gene: TRBD1; CDR3nt: TGTGCCAGCTCACCTCAGGGGGTCGGGGACACTGAAGCTTTCTTT; CDR3aa: CASSPQGVGDTEAFF
v_gene: TRBV5-5; j_gene: TRBJ2-1; abundance: NA; d_gene: NA; CDR3nt: TGTGCCAGCAGCGGGGGGGCCCTAGCGGTTAAATCCATAGAGCAGTTCTTC; CDR3aa: CASSGGALAVKSIEQFF
v_gene: TRBV14; j_gene: TRBJ1-3; abundance: NA; d_gene: NA; CDR3nt: TGTGCCAGCAGGCTACAGGGTTCTGGAAACACCATATATTTT; CDR3aa: CASRLQGSGNTIYF
v_gene: TRBV6-5; j_gene: TRBJ2-7; abundance: NA; d_gene: TRBD2; CDR3nt: TGTGCCAGCACCGATTGGACTAGCGGGAGAGGTCGAAGGTACTTC; CDR3aa: CASTDWTSGRGRRYF
v_gene: TRBV5-1; j_gene: TRBJ2-7; abundance: NA; d_gene: TRBD2; CDR3nt: TGCGCCAGCAGCTTGGTTCTAGCGGGAGAGAGGTACGAGCAGTACTTC; CDR3aa: CASSLVLAGERYEQYF
v_gene: TRBV11-1; j_gene: TRBJ2-4; abundance: NA; d_gene: NA; CDR3nt: TGTGCCAGCAGCTTGAGGAGGGCCGGGGACATTCAGTACTTC; CDR3aa: CASSLRRAGDIQYF
v_gene: TRBV6-6; j_gene: TRBJ2-7; abundance: few; d_gene: NA; CDR3nt: TGTGCCAGCAGTTATCGGAGCGTCCACGAGCAGTACTTC; CDR3aa: CASSYRSVHEQYF
v_gene: TRBV27; j_gene: TRBJ2-3; abundance: NA; d_gene: TRBD1; CDR3nt: TGTGCCAGCACCGACAGGGGGGGCAACACAGATACGCAGTATTTT; CDR3aa: CASTDRGGNTDTQYF
v_gene: TRBV11-2; j_gene: TRBJ2-7; abundance: few; d_gene: NA; CDR3nt: TGTGCCAGCAGCTCCACAGGTGCCGAGCAGTACTTC; CDR3aa: CASSSTGAEQYF
v_gene: TRBV9; j_gene: TRBJ1-2; abundance: NA; d_gene: TRBD1; CDR3nt: TGTGCCAGCAGCGTAGAGGACAGGGGGGGCTATGGCTACACCTTC; CDR3aa: CASSVEDRGGYGYTF
v_gene: TRBV20-1; j_gene: TRBJ2-7; abundance: NA; d_gene: NA; CDR3nt: TGCAGTGCTAGAGATCACTACGAGCAGTACTTC; CDR3aa: CSARDHYEQYF
v_gene: TRBV6-5; j_gene: TRBJ1-1; abundance: NA; d_gene: NA; CDR3nt: TGTGCCAGCAGTTATTTGCGGATGAACACTGAAGCTTTCTTT; CDR3aa: CASSYLRMNTEAFF
v_gene: TRBV19; j_gene: TRBJ2-1; abundance: NA; d_gene: TRBD1; CDR3nt: TGTGCCAGTAGGGGGACAGTCTACAATGAGCAGTTCTTC; CDR3aa: CASRGTVYNEQFF
v_gene: TRBV9; j_gene: TRBJ1-2; abundance: NA; d_gene: TRBD1; CDR3nt: TGTGCCAGCAGCGCCTGGGACAGGGTGATCGGCGGCTACACCTTC; CDR3aa: CASSAWDRVIGGYTF
v_gene: TRBV4-1; j_gene: TRBJ2-5; abundance: NA; d_gene: TRBD1; CDR3nt: TGCGCCAGCAGCCAAGGGGACAGGCCTCGCCAAGAGACCCAGTACTTC; CDR3aa: CASSQGDRPRQETQYF